The 27 T cell receptor beta chains listed next were all sequenced from one sample in a study of T cells in Graves' hyperthyroidism and ophthalmopathy. TCR beta CDR3 regions were amplified from RNA transcripts. Researchers ran a first-round RT-PCR on the TCR CDR3 using the HTBI primer set. TCRdb reanalysed the multiplex PCR reads using MiXCR and keeps one entry per CDR3 protein. The sample holds about 540,000 distinct CDR3 sequences, approximately 44% seen once. The sequenced material came from peripheral blood or thyroid tissue (not recorded which). The receptors shown here come from a woman in her late teens or twenties with Graves' hyperthyroidism.

This rearrangement joins TRBV7-9 to TRBJ2-7; D possibly matches TRBD1 or TRBD2 (5 bases each). TRBJ2-1 matches the DNA end more closely, so the J call is doubtful. From germline, CDR1 is SEHNR and CDR2 FQNEAQ (reference sequence). There are 13 residues in the CDR3. As DNA, the CDR3 is TGTGCCAGCAGCTTAGGCCTGGGGGTTGAGCAGTTCTTC. Its translation is CASSLGLGVEQFF.

J is TRBJ2-7 and V is TRBV7-7, with 12 bases lining up with TRBD2. The CDR3 has 14 residues. V lost 8 bases, J lost 6 bases, and 8 bases stayed unmatched. The germline CDR1 and CDR2 sequences are SSHAT and FNYEAQ (reference sequence). This CDR3 is CASVRTSGTIEQYF. The DNA for the CDR3 is TGTGCCAGCGTAAGGACTAGCGGGACGATCGAGCAGTACTTC. Drawing the rest from reference TRBV7-7 and TRBJ2-7, the complete variable domain is GAGVSQSPRYKVTKRGQDVTLRCDPISSHATLYWYQQALGQGPEFLTYFNYEAQPDKSGLPSDRFSAERPEGSISTLTIQRTEQRDSAMYRCASVRTSGTIEQYFGPGTRLTVT.

This clonotype has ten or more counts. The CDR3 region has the DNA TGTGCCATATTGAGGGGGAATCAGCCCCAGCATTTT. It is translated as CAILRGNQPQHF. This sequence joins TRBV12-3 or TRBV12-4 and TRBJ1-5; TRBD1 might be the D (6 bases). Trimming removed 10 bases from V and 4 bases from J, with 11 bases in between. CDR3 length equals 12 residues.

The chain employs TRBV7-6 and TRBJ1-3, with D unclear. Germline V gene sequence: CDR1 SGHVS, CDR2 FNYEAQ. The V and J ends lost 2 bases and 3 bases respectively, with 11 bases between them. This CDR3 contains 15 residues. The CDR3 nucleotides read TGTGCCAGCAGCTTAATGGGAGGGTTTGGAAACACCATATATTTT. Amino acid sequence: CASSLMGGFGNTIYF.

In this sample, this clonotype turned up once. Relative to the germline gene, one junction end is altered; a read error may explain this. CDR3: CSAIGRDGGSENTIYF. The CDR3, as DNA: TGCAGTGCTATCGGGAGGGACGGGGGCTCTGAAAACACCATATATTTT. This chain uses TRBV20-1 with TRBJ1-3; TRBD1 might be the D (6 bases). From germline, CDR1 is DFQATT and CDR2 SNEGSKA (reference sequence). The CDR3 consists of 16 residues.

This clonotype was counted many times. V is TRBV7-6 and J is TRBJ1-6; D is uncertain. The CDR3 consists of 13 residues. Looked up from germline, CDR1 is SGHVS and CDR2 is FNYEAQ. V lost 2 bases to trimming and J lost 4 bases, with 3 bases between them. The CDR3 loop reads CASSLQYNSPLHF. CDR3 coding DNA: TGTGCCAGCAGCTTACAGTATAATTCACCCCTCCACTTT.

In regard to this clonotype: Sequence at one end of the junction differs from germline and may be a read error. This chain connects TRBV4-1 to TRBJ1-1; a possible D gene is TRBD1 (5 bases). Germline-derived CDR1 and CDR2 are MGHRA and YSYEKL. The CDR3 sequence is 16 residues long. CDR3 amino acids: CAGSQGHGTVSTEAFF. The CDR3 DNA reads as TGCGCCGGCAGCCAAGGGCACGGGACGGTGAGCACTGAAGCTTTCTTT.

This clonotype showed up many times. This rearrangement joins TRBV6-5 to TRBJ1-2; D is ambiguous. The CDR3 has 14 amino acids. V was shortened by 8 bases and J by 0 bases, with 13 bases between the two germline ends. Germline V CDR1 and CDR2: MNHEY, SVGAGI. As DNA, the CDR3 is TGTGCCAGCCGGGAGGCAGAACCTAACTATGGCTACACCTTC. This sequence encodes CASREAEPNYGYTF.

This clonotype has ten or more counts. This chain uses TRBV6-4 with TRBJ2-2; D is unclear. The CDR3 totals 14 residues. Germline CDR1 MRHNA, CDR2 SNTAGT. The germline V and J ends were trimmed by 0 bases and 6 bases, with 8 bases remaining between them. CDR3 sequence: CASSDSVESGELFF. The CDR3 coding sequence is TGTGCCAGCAGTGACTCGGTAGAGTCCGGGGAGCTGTTTTTT.

The chain is built from TRBV7-9 and TRBJ2-1, with D uncertain. V was trimmed by 4 bases and J by 8 bases, leaving 9 bases between them. This CDR3 spans 12 amino acids. Germline CDR1 is SEHNR and CDR2 is FQNEAQ (reference sequence). The CDR3 region is CASSSSSDEQFF. Written as DNA, the CDR3 is TGTGCCAGCAGCTCCAGCAGCGATGAGCAGTTCTTC.

This chain joins TRBV7-2 and TRBJ2-6; D is undetermined. Trimming left V 5 bases short and J 15 bases short, with 5 bases between. The CDR3 runs to 9 residues. Germline CDR1 is SGHTA and CDR2 is FQGNSA. CDR3 amino acids: CASSAHLTF. In DNA, the CDR3 is TGTGCCAGCAGCGCCCACCTGACTTTC. Full variable domain (outside the CDR3, taken from reference TRBV7-2 and TRBJ2-6): GAGVSQSPSNKVTEKGKDVELRCDPISGHTALYWYRQSLGQGLEFLIYFQGNSAPDKSGLPSDRFSAERTGGSVSTLTIQRTQQEDSAVYLCASSAHLTFGAGSRLTVL.

This clonotype has just a few counts. This chain joins TRBV7-6 and TRBJ2-2; D unresolved. CDR1 and CDR2 (germline): SGHVS, FNYEAQ. The CDR3 runs to 13 residues. V was pared by 0 bases and J by 7 bases, with 6 bases between. The CDR3: CASSLAQDGELFF. The CDR3 coding sequence is TGTGCCAGCAGCTTAGCGCAGGACGGGGAGCTGTTTTTT.

This clonotype has a single count. The gene calls are TRBV29-1 and TRBJ2-7, with D uncertain. Trimming took off 8 bases at V and 4 bases at J, with 15 bases between the two ends. The germline CDR1 and CDR2 sequences are SQVTM and ANQGSEA. The CDR3 extends over 12 amino acids. CDR3 nucleotides: TGCAGCTTAGGCAGTTCCGATTACGAGCAGTACTTC. As protein: CSLGSSDYEQYF.

With regard to this clonotype: Because it lacks the conserved phenylalanine or tryptophan at the end, this CDR3 is likely a read error. The limits of the CDR3 on the DNA are not certain, so only TCRdb's listed CDR3 is given. CDR3 in amino acids: CASSLWGGGT. The chain joins TRBV7-2 to TRBJ2-7; TRBD1 was called by the table and not checked on the DNA. Germline CDR1 is SGHTA and CDR2 is FQGNSA. The CDR3 is 10 residues long, ends included.

The J gene is TRBJ1-2, the V gene TRBV6-1; D might be TRBD1 (6 bases). The CDR3 consists of 13 residues. CDR1 MNHNS and CDR2 SASEGT come from the germline V gene. Deletions cut 10 bases from V and 2 bases from J, with 14 bases between. This CDR3 is CATHEDRNYGYTF. CDR3 bases: TGTGCCACCCATGAGGACAGAAACTATGGCTACACCTTC.

A single count supports this clonotype. The chain has TRBV7-9 and TRBJ2-3; the D is unclear. CDR3 length: 14 amino acids. Trimming cost V 0 bases and J 4 bases, with 8 bases left between them. Germline V gene sequence: CDR1 SEHNR, CDR2 FQNEAQ (reference sequence). CDR3 protein: CASSLAGPADTQYF. In nucleotides, the CDR3 is TGTGCCAGCAGCTTAGCAGGGCCCGCAGATACGCAGTATTTT.

This clonotype was seen many times. CDR3 sequence reads: CSPSTPGETQYF. The CDR3 DNA reads TGCAGTCCCTCGACACCGGGAGAGACCCAGTACTTC. The V and J genes are TRBV20-1 and TRBJ2-5, with D hard to call. The V gene lost 8 bases and the J gene lost 4 bases, with 14 bases spanning the gap. This CDR3 comprises 12 residues. Per the germline V gene, CDR1 is DFQATT and CDR2 is SNEGSKA (reference sequence).

The J gene is TRBJ2-5, the V gene TRBV19; D is perhaps TRBD1 or TRBD2 (5 bases each). Germline lookup yields CDR1 LNHDA and CDR2 SQIVND (reference sequence). This CDR3 has 23 residues. CDR3 loop: CSHSIPCRSWHRSEARGRGTQYF. Here the CDR3 DNA reads TGTAGCCATAGTATACCCTGTCGTAGCTGGCACAGAAGTGAAGCGAGGGGTCGGGGGACCCAGTACTTC.

To note about this clonotype: At one end, the junction sequence differs from germline, possibly due to a read error. The rearrangement uses TRBV5-5 and TRBJ1-6; D is uncertain. This CDR3 has 11 residues. The germline gives CDR1 SGHKS, CDR2 YYEKEE (reference sequence). Here the CDR3 reads CASSPWLAGHF. The CDR3 nucleotides are TGCGCCAGCAGCCCCTGGCTAGCGGGCCACTTT. Complete variable domain (other parts from reference TRBV5-5 and TRBJ1-6): DAGVTQSPTHLIKTRGQQVTLRCSPISGHKSVSWYQQVLGQGPQFIFQYYEKEERGRGNFPDRFSARQFPNYSSELNVNALLLGDSALYLCASSPWLAGHFGNGTRLTVT.

This clonotype was seen ten or more times. V gene TRBV19 combines with J gene TRBJ2-2; 10 bases match TRBD2. V was clipped by 3 bases and J by 4 bases; unmatched bases: 2. The CDR3 runs to 15 residues. CDR1 and CDR2 from the germline V gene are LNHDA and SQIVND (reference sequence). The CDR3 region has the DNA TGTGCCAGTAGTATTCGGACTAGCGGCACCGGGGAGCTGTTTTTT. Residues: CASSIRTSGTGELFF.

The count of this clonotype is one. Being one base from a much bigger clone, this may be a read error. The chain couples TRBV7-6 to TRBJ2-7; 7 bases are shared with TRBD1. Germline-derived CDR1 and CDR2 are SGHVS and FNYEAQ. CDR3 length: 14 amino acids. CDR3 loop: CTSSLGTRGYEQYF. CDR3 bases: TGTACCAGCAGTTTAGGGACCAGGGGGTACGAGCAGTACTTC.

The V and J genes are TRBV2 and TRBJ1-2; weak D call: TRBD1 (5 bases). CDR1 is SNHLY and CDR2 is FYNNEI in the germline V gene. The CDR3 is made up of 15 amino acids. The ends were cut back, 1 base at V and 3 bases at J, with 12 bases in the middle. For the CDR3, the DNA is TGTGCCAGCAGTGAAGACCACGCGGGGGACTATGGCTACACCTTC. Residues: CASSEDHAGDYGYTF.

This clonotype has only a few counts. The genes are TRBV18 and TRBJ1-2, with D unclear. Germline CDR1 KGHSH, CDR2 LQKENI. The V end was cut by 3 bases, the J end by 5 bases, with 13 bases between. This CDR3 has 14 residues. The CDR3 region has the DNA TGTGCCAGCTCACCCCCGGGAGGCATATATGGCTACACCTTC. Translated: CASSPPGGIYGYTF.

This clonotype was counted at least ten times. The chain joins TRBV7-2 to TRBJ2-5, with 9 bases matching TRBD2. Germline V gene sequence: CDR1 SGHTA, CDR2 FQGNSA. The V and J ends lost 7 bases and 1 base, in that order; junction bases with no gene match: 10. This CDR3 is 16 amino acids long. CDR3 region: CASTSFASGTQETQYF. In DNA, the CDR3 is TGTGCCAGCACCTCTTTTGCTAGCGGGACCCAAGAGACCCAGTACTTC.

The chain links TRBV20-1 to TRBJ2-2, with 11 positions matching TRBD2. The junction had 6 bases not matched to a gene; V was cut back by 7 bases and J by 5 bases. The CDR3 loop spans 14 amino acids. Germline assignment: CDR1 DFQATT and CDR2 SNEGSKA (reference sequence). In DNA form, the CDR3 reads TGCAGTGGGGGACTAGCGGAAATTACCGGGGAGCTGTTTTTT. It is translated as CSGGLAEITGELFF.

This clonotype was seen repeatedly, ten times or more. This chain links TRBV5-1 with TRBJ2-7, with TRBD2 identical over 8 bases. The CDR3 consists of 15 residues. Germline trimming cut 3 bases from V and 0 bases from J; bases unmatched to any gene: 5. Germline-derived CDR1 and CDR2 are SGHRS and YFSETQ. For the CDR3, the DNA is TGCGCCAGCAGCTCGAGAAGCGGGAGCTCCTACGAGCAGTACTTC. Its translation: CASSSRSGSSYEQYF.

The CDR3 DNA is TGCAGCGTTGAAGTCCCGGGGGGGGACGAGCAGTACTTC. Protein sequence: CSVEVPGGDEQYF. This chain uses TRBV29-1 with TRBJ2-7, with 8 bases matching TRBD2. The J segment lost 5 bases and the V segment lost 1 base, leaving 4 bases of the junction unmatched. Germline assignment: CDR1 SQVTM and CDR2 ANQGSEA. The CDR3 consists of 13 residues.